This T cell receptor beta chain was sequenced during a study of human T cells and chemical hapten exposure. MiXCR, applied by TCRdb to the RACE reads, yields one record per CDR3 protein. Among around 110,000 distinct CDR3 sequences, 9.5% to 13% were seen once, and the ten largest hold around 1.4%. This clonotype appeared a few times. The trim removed 6 bases at V and 5 bases at J, leaving 0 bases unmatched. CDR3 size: 13 residues. Germline CDR1 reads MNHEY; CDR2 reads SVGEGT. The time point: patch test 1, 2 weeks after DPC sensitization. Specified treatment: therapeutic diphenylcyclopropenone sensitization with weekly scalp DPC.

This specimen consisted of whole blood, obtained in connection with sensitization to the hapten diphenylcyclopropenone (DPC). The rearrangement uses TRBV6-2 or TRBV6-3 and TRBJ2-3; 12 positions match TRBD2. The TCR comes from a woman aged 50 to 60 with alopecia areata. Some clones in this sample may be carry-over from other donors' samples. The CDR3 nucleotides are TGTGCCAGCAGACTAGCGGGAGGAGATACGCAGTATTTT. This translates into CASRLAGGDTQYF.